These 28 T cell receptor beta chains were sequenced from one sample in a study of OX40 agonist ivuxolimab in advanced cancers. The library was made by the immunoSEQ multiplex PCR assay. In TCRdb, the immuneACCESS table is reduced to in-frame sequences with V and J assigned. These tables do not hold every clone; where another copy was compared, an unresolved V gene accounts for under half, and the others remain unexplained. A total of more than 30,000 clones appear in this sample, 65% to 85% of them only once. 11% of the sample comes from the top ten. The sample here was CD4+ or CD8+ T cells sorted from blood, taken in a trial of the OX40 agonist ivuxolimab. The origin of the receptors is an adult with an advanced solid tumor such as melanoma, head and neck, liver or kidney cancer.

This clone has a single count. The chain joins TRBV2 to TRBJ1-2; TRBD1 matches 8 bases. In germline, CDR1 is SNHLY, CDR2 FYNNEI. This CDR3 comprises 12 residues. V lost 4 bases, J lost 5 bases, and 0 bases stayed unmatched. CDR3 nucleotides: TGTGCCAGCAGTGGGGACAGGTATGGCTACACCTTC. Protein: CASSGDRYGYTF. Full variable domain (remainder filled in from reference TRBV2 and TRBJ1-2): EPEVTQTPSHQVTQMGQEVILRCVPISNHLYFYWYRQILGQKVEFLVSFYNNEISEKSEIFDDQFSVERPDGSNFTLKIRSTKLEDSAMYFCASSGDRYGYTFGSGTRLTVV.

The chain uses TRBV21-1 and TRBJ2-3; TRBD1, the D gene given by the table, was not confirmed from the DNA. TRBV21-1 is a documented pseudogene. There are 15 residues in the CDR3. CDR3 protein: CASSKDRADTDTQYF. DNA of the CDR3: TGTGCCAGCAGCAAAGACAGGGCCGACACAGATACGCAGTATTTT.

The chain links TRBV5-4 to TRBJ2-3; perhaps TRBD2 as D (6 bases). CDR1 is SGHNT, CDR2 YYREEE, per germline (reference sequence). The V end was cut by 4 bases, the J end by 7 bases, with 13 bases between. The CDR3 has 13 residues. The CDR3 loop is CASSLGTLNTQYF. For the CDR3, the DNA is TGTGCCAGCAGCCTCGGGACTCTCAATACGCAGTATTTT.

This clone is a singleton in its sample. The chain recombines TRBV2 with TRBJ2-5, with 13 bases that match TRBD2. CDR3 size: 16 residues. V shed 5 bases and J 4 bases; nucleotides not matched to a gene: 7. Germline V gene sequence: CDR1 SNHLY, CDR2 FYNNEI. The CDR3 sequence is CASSWTSGGRGETQYF. The DNA for the CDR3 is TGTGCCAGCAGTTGGACTAGCGGGGGCCGGGGAGAGACCCAGTACTTC.

V gene TRBV12-1 combines with J gene TRBJ2-7; the table's D call, TRBD2, has no DNA check behind it. TRBV12-1 is recorded as a pseudogene. The CDR3 length is 15 residues. CDR3 sequence reads: CASSVGGDTSYEQYF. CDR3 sequence (DNA): TGTGCCAGCAGCGTAGGGGGGGACACCTCCTACGAGCAGTACTTC.

The CDR3 nucleotides are TGTGCCAGCAGCTTGGGGTGGGGACTGAGCTCCTACAATGAGCAGTTCTTC. This codes for CASSLGWGLSSYNEQFF. J is TRBJ2-1 and V is TRBV5-4, with D perhaps TRBD2 (6 bases). V was trimmed by 0 bases and J by 0 bases, leaving 13 bases between them. From germline, CDR1 is SGHNT and CDR2 YYREEE (reference sequence). The length of the CDR3 is 17 residues.

This sequence joins TRBV7-6 and TRBJ1-2, with D perhaps matching TRBD1 (5 bases). From germline, CDR1 is SGHVS and CDR2 FNYEAQ. Trimming pared 0 bases from V and 10 bases from J, leaving 6 bases between. The CDR3 consists of 11 residues. CDR3 residues: CASSLAGTYTF. CDR3 bases: TGTGCCAGCAGCTTAGCAGGGACCTACACCTTC.

The V call is TRBV7-9, the J call TRBJ2-3; no firm D call. Germline CDR1 reads SEHNR; CDR2 reads FQNEAQ (reference sequence). The CDR3 loop spans 16 amino acids. Deletions cut 1 base from V and 2 bases from J, with 13 bases between. CDR3 DNA sequence: TGTGCCAGCAGCTTAGTTCCGACCACACACACAGATACGCAGTATTTT. Protein: CASSLVPTTHTDTQYF.

V is TRBV10-3 and J is TRBJ1-1; D possibly corresponds to TRBD1 (6 bases). Trimming shortened V by 8 bases and J by 7 bases, and 11 bases separated the two germline ends. The CDR3 runs 11 residues. CDR1 ENHRY and CDR2 SYGVKD come from the germline V gene. CDR3 DNA: TGTGCCATCCAGGGGATGGATGAAGCTTTCTTT. This sequence encodes CAIQGMDEAFF.

This rearrangement joins TRBV6-1 to TRBJ1-2, with unresolved D. Trimming stripped 3 bases from V and 6 bases from J, with 11 bases between. This CDR3 is 13 amino acids long. The germline gives CDR1 MNHNS, CDR2 SASEGT. The CDR3 region is CASSDKPGNGYTF. The CDR3, as DNA: TGTGCCAGCAGTGATAAACCGGGAAATGGCTACACCTTC.

This chain joins TRBV5-1 and TRBJ1-4; D gene ambiguous. Germline CDR1 SGHRS, CDR2 YFSETQ. The V end was cut by 2 bases, the J end by 0 bases, with 5 bases between. The CDR3 extends over 14 amino acids. This CDR3 is CASSFRATNEKLFF. CDR3 DNA sequence: TGCGCCAGCAGCTTTCGAGCAACTAATGAAAAACTGTTTTTT.

V and J are TRBV28 and TRBJ1-1; 8 nucleotides match TRBD1. The CDR3 runs to 16 residues. The V and J ends lost 8 bases and 0 bases, in that order; junction bases with no gene match: 11. Germline V gene lookup returns CDR1 MDHEN and CDR2 SYDVKM. CDR3 residues: CASGNPKQGVNTEAFF. CDR3 nucleotides: TGTGCCAGCGGAAATCCAAAACAGGGGGTGAACACTGAAGCTTTCTTT.

DNA for the CDR3: TGCGCCAGCAGCACACGGACAGGGGGAAGCTATGGCTACACCTTC. Amino acids: CASSTRTGGSYGYTF. This chain joins TRBV5-1 and TRBJ1-2; TRBD1 matches 10 bases. V dropped 4 bases and J dropped 4; count of bases not matched to a gene: 7. Germline V lookup: CDR1 SGHRS, CDR2 YFSETQ. This CDR3 is 15 amino acids long. Using reference TRBV5-1 and TRBJ1-2 for the parts outside the CDR3, the full variable domain is KAGVTQTPRYLIKTRGQQVTLSCSPISGHRSVSWYQQTPGQGLQFLFEYFSETQRNKGNFPGRFSGRQFSNSRSEMNVSTLELGDSALYLCASSTRTGGSYGYTFGSGTRLTVV.

This rearrangement joins TRBV19 to TRBJ1-4, with TRBD1 as a possible D gene (6 bases). This CDR3 is 15 amino acids long. The germline V gene encodes CDR1 LNHDA and CDR2 SQIVND (reference sequence). V was clipped by 5 bases and J by 7 bases, with 17 bases between them. CDR3 in DNA: TGTGCCAGTAGTCCAAGGACAGCTCTGATTGAAAAACTGTTTTTT. Translation gives CASSPRTALIEKLFF.

By share, this clone counts as medium-sized. V usage is TRBV6-4 and J usage is TRBJ1-1; D gene uncertain. The V end lost 2 bases, the J end lost 1 base, and 8 bases lay between the germline ends. CDR1 and CDR2 (germline): MRHNA, SNTAGT. The CDR3 contains 14 residues. The CDR3 nucleotides read TGTGCCAGCAGTGACAGGGAATCGAACACTGAAGCTTTCTTT. Translated: CASSDRESNTEAFF.

The chain combines TRBV5-1 with TRBJ1-2, with 7 bases that match TRBD1. J was trimmed by 4 bases and V by 4 bases; bases with no gene match: 7. The CDR3 is made up of 14 amino acids. Per germline, CDR1 SGHRS and CDR2 YFSETQ. The CDR3 coding sequence is TGCGCCAGCAGCGTCCTACAGGGGACCTATGGCTACACCTTC. Residues: CASSVLQGTYGYTF.

This clone was detected only once. The chain recombines TRBV5-6 with TRBJ2-3, with TRBD2 matching over 9 bases. V dropped 4 bases and J dropped 5; count of bases not matched to a gene: 11. Per the germline V gene, CDR1 is SGHDT and CDR2 is YYEEEE. The CDR3 is 16 amino acids. The DNA of the CDR3 is TGTGCCAGCAGCCCCGTCAGCGGGGGGTCTGAAGATACGCAGTATTTT. It codes for CASSPVSGGSEDTQYF.

The rearrangement uses TRBV11-2 and TRBJ1-1, with 8 nucleotides matching TRBD1. Trimming at V came to 5 bases and at J to 4 bases, leaving 6 bases not matched to a gene. This CDR3 comprises 14 residues. Germline V CDR1 and CDR2: SGHAT, FQNNGV. The CDR3 is CASSGQGVSTEAFF. Written as DNA, the CDR3 is TGTGCCAGCAGCGGACAGGGTGTGAGCACTGAAGCTTTCTTT. Drawing the rest from reference TRBV11-2 and TRBJ1-1, the complete variable domain is EAGVAQSPRYKIIEKRQSVAFWCNPISGHATLYWYQQILGQGPKLLIQFQNNGVVDDSQLPKDRFSAERLKGVDSTLKIQPAKLEDSAVYLCASSGQGVSTEAFFGQGTRLTVV.

This clone was observed once. The V and J genes are TRBV19 and TRBJ1-6, with D hard to call. CDR3 length equals 12 residues. Between the trimmed V and J ends, which lost 0 bases and 7 bases, there was a span of 1 base. Germline V gene sequence: CDR1 LNHDA, CDR2 SQIVND (reference sequence). The CDR3 sequence is CASSIENSPLHF. The CDR3 DNA is TGTGCCAGTAGTATAGAGAATTCACCCCTCCACTTT.

In DNA, the CDR3 is TGTGCCAGTAGTATCGGAATCACCGGGGAGCTGTTTTTT. It is translated as CASSIGITGELFF. The chain is built from TRBV19 and TRBJ2-2; unclear D gene. The CDR3 extends over 13 amino acids. The germline V gene has CDR1 LNHDA and CDR2 SQIVND (reference sequence). Trimming removed 3 bases from V and 4 bases from J, with 6 bases in between.

The chain joins TRBV2 to TRBJ1-1, with D hard to call. V lost 7 bases, J lost 1 base, and 13 bases lay in between. The CDR3 runs to 14 residues. Germline loops: CDR1 SNHLY, CDR2 FYNNEI. The DNA of the CDR3 is TGTGCCAGCACCCGGTTTCTGGAGAACACTGAAGCTTTCTTT. It encodes CASTRFLENTEAFF.

V usage is TRBV7-8 and J usage is TRBJ2-3, with unresolved D. Trimming took off 5 bases at V and 3 bases at J, with 6 bases between the two ends. The CDR3 loop spans 12 amino acids. The germline gives CDR1 SGHVS, CDR2 FQNEAQ. Here the CDR3 reads CASSPRTDTQYF. The CDR3, as DNA: TGTGCCAGCAGCCCGAGGACAGATACGCAGTATTTT.

The V call is TRBV7-8, the J call TRBJ2-7; TRBD2 matches 9 bases. Germline values: CDR1 SGHVS, CDR2 FQNEAQ. The ends lost 5 bases at V and 2 bases at J; junction bases unmatched: 7. The CDR3 is 15 amino acids. CDR3 in amino acids: CASSPLAGAAYEQYF. Here the CDR3 DNA reads TGTGCCAGCAGCCCTTTAGCGGGGGCCGCCTACGAGCAGTACTTC.

This chain uses TRBV6-1 with TRBJ1-6; 9 nucleotides align to TRBD1. CDR3 length: 15 amino acids. Germline V CDR1 and CDR2: MNHNS, SASEGT. Unmatched junction bases numbered 5, after V lost 4 bases and J lost 7 bases. DNA for the CDR3: TGTGCCAGCAGTGGGGGACAGGGATTAAATTCACCCCTCCACTTT. Translated: CASSGGQGLNSPLHF.

The gene calls are TRBV11-2 and TRBJ1-1; TRBD1 matches at 8 bases. V trimming: 1 base; J trimming: 5 bases; junction bases outside the gene matches: 12. The CDR3 is 17 amino acids. CDR1 SGHAT and CDR2 FQNNGV come from the germline V gene. The CDR3 sequence: CASSLGISGGGTTEAFF. DNA for the CDR3: TGTGCCAGCAGCTTAGGCATATCAGGGGGCGGTACGACTGAAGCTTTCTTT.

The CDR3, as DNA: TGTGCCAGCAGCCCGGGACATAACTCCTACGAGCAGTACTTC. This gives the protein CASSPGHNSYEQYF. The rearrangement uses TRBV11-3 and TRBJ2-7; tentatively, D is TRBD1 (6 bases). In germline, CDR1 is SGHNT, CDR2 YENEEA. This CDR3 region has 14 residues. V shed 5 bases and J shed 0 bases, with 11 bases lying between them. Full variable domain (outside the CDR3, taken from reference TRBV11-3 and TRBJ2-7): EAGVVQSPRYKIIEKKQPVAFWCNPISGHNTLYWYLQNLGQGPELLIRYENEEAVDDSQLPKDRFSAERLKGVDSTLKIQPAELGDSAVYLCASSPGHNSYEQYFGPGTRLTVT.

The rearrangement joins TRBV29-1 to TRBJ1-1; D is unresolved. CDR3 size: 14 residues. V was clipped by 4 bases and J by 4 bases, with 16 bases between them. In germline, CDR1 is SQVTM, CDR2 ANQGSEA. This chain's CDR3 is CSVVQEASSTEAFF. CDR3 nucleotide sequence: TGCAGCGTTGTCCAGGAGGCAAGTTCCACTGAAGCTTTCTTT.

The chain carries TRBV18 and TRBJ1-1; no firm D call. This CDR3 contains 15 residues. CDR1 is KGHSH and CDR2 is LQKENI in the germline V gene. V dropped 1 base and J dropped 1 base, with 10 bases sitting between them. CDR3 DNA: TGTGCCAGCTCACCACAGGACGGCAGGAACACTGAAGCTTTCTTT. It yields the protein CASSPQDGRNTEAFF.